The 23 T cell receptor beta chains in this list originate from one sample, sequenced in a study of CD8+CD57+ T cells in acquired aplastic anemia. It was genomic DNA that served as the template for profiling TCR beta VDJ and CDR3. TCRdb reanalysed the reads using MiXCR and keeps one entry per CDR3 protein. The sample shows about 200,000 distinct CDR3 sequences, more than 55% of them seen only once. Flow cytometry had shown expanded CD8+CD57+ cells in the patients chosen for sequencing. The specimen was sorted CD4+, CD8+, or CD8+CD57+ T cells (not recorded which) from PBMCs. Every receptor here comes from a human donor with aplastic anemia.

Worth noting for this clonotype: A read error may account for a junction end that differs from germline. J is TRBJ1-4 and V is TRBV25-1; D uncertain. The CDR3 contains 14 residues. The germline V gene has CDR1 MGHDK and CDR2 SYGVNS. CDR3 loop: CAGSEIKDSEKLFF. The DNA of the CDR3 is TGTGCCGGCAGTGAGATCAAGGATAGTGAAAAACTGTTTTTT.

V usage is TRBV20-1 and J usage is TRBJ1-6; no firm D call. Germline CDR1 reads DFQATT; CDR2 reads SNEGSKA (reference sequence). The CDR3 is 14 amino acids. Deletions cut 5 bases from V and 7 bases from J, with 15 bases between. The CDR3 nucleotides read TGCAGTGCTCGACGGTCGGTCGTGAATTCACCCCTCCACTTT. This codes for CSARRSVVNSPLHF.

This clonotype was seen at least ten times. The rearrangement joins TRBV11-2 to TRBJ2-7; TRBD1 or TRBD2 may be the D gene (5 bases each). The CDR3 has 14 residues. V lost 4 bases, J lost 3 bases, and 13 bases lay in between. CDR1 and CDR2 (germline): SGHAT, FQNNGV. Here the CDR3 reads CASSSGTGNYEQYF. CDR3 bases: TGTGCCAGCAGCTCCGGGACCGGGAACTACGAGCAGTACTTC.

There are many counts of this clonotype. J is TRBJ2-5 and V is TRBV5-1, with D possibly matching TRBD2 (5 bases). This CDR3 has 15 residues. The V end lost 4 bases, the J end lost 2 bases, and 15 bases lay between the germline ends. The germline V gene has CDR1 SGHRS and CDR2 YFSETQ. CDR3 bases: TGCGCCAGCAGCCCGTGGAGCGGCAGTCAAGAGACCCAGTACTTC. It translates to CASSPWSGSQETQYF. Filled out from reference TRBV5-1 and TRBJ2-5, the complete variable domain reads KAGVTQTPRYLIKTRGQQVTLSCSPISGHRSVSWYQQTPGQGLQFLFEYFSETQRNKGNFPGRFSGRQFSNSRSEMNVSTLELGDSALYLCASSPWSGSQETQYFGPGTRLLVL.

This clonotype has ten or more counts. CDR3 in DNA: TGTGCCAGCAGCCGGGCGGGGCAGACAGGGGGATACACAGATACGCAGTATTTT. It encodes CASSRAGQTGGYTDTQYF. The gene calls are TRBV7-9 and TRBJ2-3, with TRBD1 identical over 9 bases. CDR3 length equals 18 residues. Germline V gene sequence: CDR1 SEHNR, CDR2 FQNEAQ (reference sequence). The ends lost 5 bases at V and 2 bases at J; junction bases unmatched: 14.

V gene TRBV5-5 combines with J gene TRBJ1-1; D is perhaps TRBD1 (6 bases). The CDR3 runs to 13 residues. Germline assignment: CDR1 SGHKS and CDR2 YYEKEE (reference sequence). V was trimmed by 4 bases and J by 4 bases, leaving 11 bases between them. In DNA form, the CDR3 reads TGTGCCAGCAGCCCACAGGGTGGCACTGAAGCTTTCTTT. Translated: CASSPQGGTEAFF.

This clonotype was detected only a few times. The DNA for the CDR3 is TGCAGCGTTGAACCCCGGACTAGCGGGGCACAAGAGACCCAGTACTTC. Translated, it gives CSVEPRTSGAQETQYF. The rearrangement uses TRBV29-1 and TRBJ2-5, with 12 bases aligning to TRBD2. This CDR3 is 16 amino acids long. V was pared by 2 bases and J by 2 bases, with 6 bases of the junction left unmatched. Germline-derived CDR1 and CDR2 are SQVTM and ANQGSEA.

This clonotype was seen more than once but under ten times. With a much larger clone just one base away, this may be a read error. The gene calls are TRBV2 and TRBJ2-7; no definite D call. The CDR3 sequence is 12 residues long. V lost 7 bases and J 1 base, leaving 8 bases between the germline ends. Per the germline V gene, CDR1 is SNHLY and CDR2 is FYNNEI. CDR3 residues: CASTVKSYEQYF. The CDR3 DNA follows: TGTGCCAGCACGGTCAAATCCTACGAGCAGTACTTC.

This clonotype has only a few counts. The J gene is TRBJ1-1, the V gene TRBV2; TRBD1 might be the D (6 bases). V lost 0 bases and J 0 bases, leaving 8 bases between the germline ends. The germline V gene encodes CDR1 SNHLY and CDR2 FYNNEI. The CDR3 contains 15 residues. The CDR3 loop is CASSEARGLNTEAFF. In DNA, the CDR3 is TGTGCCAGCAGTGAAGCGAGGGGGTTGAACACTGAAGCTTTCTTT.

This chain joins TRBV7-9 and TRBJ2-2; D might be TRBD1 (5 bases). CDR1 and CDR2 from the germline V gene are SEHNR and FQNEAQ (reference sequence). Trimming left V 1 base short and J 5 bases short, with 8 bases between. The CDR3 runs 14 residues. Written as DNA, the CDR3 is TGTGCCAGCAGCTTAGACAGGCGGACCGGGGAGCTGTTTTTT. It specifies CASSLDRRTGELFF.

In this sample, this clonotype turned up a few times. The genes are TRBV2 and TRBJ2-7, with D possibly TRBD1 on 6 matching bases. V was pared by 5 bases and J by 2 bases, with 10 bases between. CDR3 length: 13 amino acids. Germline V gives CDR1 SNHLY, CDR2 FYNNEI. The CDR3 DNA reads as TGTGCCAGCAGTCGGGACACAGCCTACGAGCAGTACTTC. It specifies CASSRDTAYEQYF.

The chain carries TRBV20-1 and TRBJ2-2; D is perhaps TRBD1 or TRBD2 (5 bases each). From germline, CDR1 is DFQATT and CDR2 SNEGSKA (reference sequence). The CDR3 sequence is 15 residues long. V was shortened by 0 bases and J by 4 bases, with 12 bases between the two germline ends. DNA for the CDR3: TGCAGTGCTAGAGATTGGGCAGGGACCACCGGGGAGCTGTTTTTT. This encodes CSARDWAGTTGELFF.

This chain connects TRBV24-1 to TRBJ2-7; D possibly corresponds to TRBD2 (6 bases). This CDR3 contains 14 residues. The germline V and J ends were trimmed by 5 bases and 4 bases, with 14 bases remaining between them. The germline gives CDR1 KGHDR, CDR2 SFDVKD. The CDR3 loop is CATSAGRDGYEQYF. The CDR3 coding sequence is TGTGCCACCAGTGCTGGGCGGGATGGGTACGAGCAGTACTTC.

The rearrangement uses TRBV15 and TRBJ2-7; D unclear. Trimming removed 0 bases from V and 2 bases from J, with 20 bases in between. The CDR3 sequence is 18 residues long. Germline CDR1 LNHNV, CDR2 YYDKDF (reference sequence). DNA for the CDR3: TGTGCCACCAGCAGAGAACTGATTTTTTCCGGGCTCACCTACGAGCAGTACTTC. Translated: CATSRELIFSGLTYEQYF.

The chain has TRBV7-9 and TRBJ2-1; D perhaps matches TRBD2 (6 bases). The V gene lost 4 bases and the J gene lost 13 bases, with 23 bases spanning the gap. This CDR3 is 15 amino acids long. Germline V CDR1 and CDR2: SEHNR, FQNEAQ (reference sequence). CDR3 nucleotides: TGTGCCAGCAGCTCCGGAAACCCTTCAGGACTACGCCAGTTCTTC. Protein sequence: CASSSGNPSGLRQFF.

This rearrangement joins TRBV14 to TRBJ2-2; D gene ambiguous. Germline V gene sequence: CDR1 SGHDN, CDR2 FVKESK. The V end lost 0 bases, the J end lost 7 bases, and 12 bases lay between the germline ends. The CDR3 sequence is 15 residues long. CDR3 bases: TGTGCCAGCAGCCAAGAACTGCTCATCCGCGGGGAGCTGTTTTTT. It translates to CASSQELLIRGELFF.

This chain joins TRBV10-2 and TRBJ2-3; perhaps TRBD2 as D (6 bases). The V end lost 7 bases, the J end lost 3 bases, and 11 bases lay between the germline ends. CDR3 length equals 13 residues. The germline gives CDR1 WSHSY, CDR2 SAAADI. In nucleotides, the CDR3 is TGCGCCAGCATAGGAGGGCCGACAGATACGCAGTATTTT. Its protein is CASIGGPTDTQYF.

The J gene is TRBJ2-1, the V gene TRBV7-9, with 7 bases matching TRBD1. Germline lookup yields CDR1 SEHNR and CDR2 FQNEAQ (reference sequence). With V trimmed by 1 base and J by 10 bases, 4 bases remained unmatched. The CDR3 has 13 amino acids. In DNA form, the CDR3 reads TGTGCCAGCAGCTTAGGACAGGGTTCCGAGCAGTTCTTC. The encoded protein is CASSLGQGSEQFF. Full variable domain (missing parts from reference TRBV7-9 and TRBJ2-1): DTGVSQNPRHKITKRGQNVTFRCDPISEHNRLYWYRQTLGQGPEFLTYFQNEAQLEKSRLLSDRFSAERPKGSFSTLEIQRTEQGDSAMYLCASSLGQGSEQFFGPGTRLTVL.

This clonotype was counted many times. The chain couples TRBV19 to TRBJ1-1, with D maybe TRBD1 (6 bases). In germline, CDR1 is LNHDA, CDR2 SQIVND (reference sequence). The V gene lost 3 bases and the J gene lost 10 bases, with 21 bases spanning the gap. The CDR3 sequence is 15 residues long. As DNA, the CDR3 is TGTGCCAGTAGTATTGGCAGGGGCGGACTGATTGGAGCTTTCTTT. It is translated as CASSIGRGGLIGAFF.

This clonotype was observed a handful of times. This chain connects TRBV15 to TRBJ1-4; no clear D gene. V was shortened by 3 bases and J by 4 bases, with 27 bases between the two germline ends. The CDR3 has 20 amino acids. Germline CDR1 LNHNV, CDR2 YYDKDF (reference sequence). The CDR3 spells CATSRVTQSSGPLSNEKLFF. CDR3 DNA: TGTGCCACCAGCAGGGTAACACAGTCATCAGGACCTCTAAGTAATGAAAAACTGTTTTTT.

The chain uses TRBV7-6 and TRBJ1-3; D gene unclear. This CDR3 has 14 amino acids. Trimming left V 5 bases short and J 0 bases short, with 8 bases between. Germline V lookup: CDR1 SGHVS, CDR2 FNYEAQ. This CDR3 reads CASSPISSGNTIYF. The CDR3 nucleotides are TGTGCCAGCAGCCCCATTAGCTCTGGAAACACCATATATTTT.

The chain recombines TRBV10-3 with TRBJ2-3, with D perhaps matching TRBD1 or TRBD2 (6 bases each). Germline loops: CDR1 ENHRY, CDR2 SYGVKD. This CDR3 has 16 residues. Trimming removed 3 bases at V and 2 bases at J, with 15 bases between. The DNA for the CDR3 is TGTGCCATCAGTGAAGGGGGGCATGGGCTCACAGATACGCAGTATTTT. It translates to CAISEGGHGLTDTQYF.

The J gene is TRBJ2-1, the V gene TRBV7-8, with 7 bases matching TRBD2. Trimming removed 7 bases from V and 3 bases from J; junction bases left unmatched: 6. The CDR3 sequence is 14 residues long. Germline CDR1 reads SGHVS; CDR2 reads FQNEAQ. The CDR3 nucleotides are TGTGCCAGCACCACCAAGCGGGACTACAATGAGCAGTTCTTC. Protein product: CASTTKRDYNEQFF.